The 29 T cell receptor beta chains in this list originate from one sample, sequenced in a study of blood T cell repertoires in COVID-19. Sequenced by immunoSEQ multiplex PCR; TCRdb stores in-frame clones only, minus some. The data show over 100,000 clones, about 90% seen once. The sequencing input was peripheral blood. These receptors were taken from a human donor in a cohort sampled during active COVID-19.

V usage is TRBV29-1 and J usage is TRBJ2-7; possibly TRBD1 for D (5 bases). In germline, CDR1 is SQVTM, CDR2 ANQGSEA. V shed 4 bases and J shed 5 bases, with 15 bases lying between them. The CDR3 runs 13 residues. The CDR3 here is CSVVGRVGNEQYF. Written as DNA, the CDR3 is TGCAGCGTTGTTGGCAGGGTAGGGAACGAGCAGTACTTC.

This chain connects TRBV24-1 to TRBJ2-4; 7 bases are shared with TRBD1. Germline values: CDR1 KGHDR, CDR2 SFDVKD. J gave up 7 bases and V 3 bases, and 8 bases lay outside the gene matches. The CDR3 spans 15 residues. CDR3 sequence: CATSDGTEKRNIQYF. The CDR3 DNA is TGTGCCACCAGTGATGGGACAGAAAAACGGAACATTCAGTACTTC.

This chain links TRBV13 with TRBJ2-1, with 8 bases identical to TRBD2. The V gene's germline CDR1 is PRHDT and CDR2 FYEKMQ (reference sequence). The CDR3 is 17 amino acids. After removal of 6 bases from V and 8 bases from J, the junction contained 18 bases not matched to a gene. CDR3: CASSRGGTVPAGDEQFF. CDR3 DNA sequence: TGTGCCAGCAGTCGAGGTGGTACAGTCCCAGCGGGGGATGAGCAGTTCTTC.

The chain carries TRBV29-1 and TRBJ2-1, with 13 bases aligning to TRBD2. Germline V gene data show CDR1 as SQVTM and CDR2 as ANQGSEA. This CDR3 has 16 amino acids. V was pared by 3 bases and J by 7 bases, with 9 bases of the junction left unmatched. The CDR3 region has the DNA TGCAGCGTTGAGCCGGGACTAGCGGGACCCGCGAATGAGCAGTTCTTC. It specifies CSVEPGLAGPANEQFF.

The genes are TRBV7-9 and TRBJ2-4; D perhaps matches TRBD2 (6 bases). The V end was cut by 5 bases, the J end by 3 bases, with 14 bases between. The V gene's germline CDR1 is SEHNR and CDR2 FQNEAQ (reference sequence). CDR3 length: 15 residues. CDR3 sequence (DNA): TGTGCCAGCAGCAATCCTAGCGAGGGCAAAAACATTCAGTACTTC. Translated, it gives CASSNPSEGKNIQYF. Variable domain in full (rest from reference TRBV7-9 and TRBJ2-4): DTGVSQNPRHKITKRGQNVTFRCDPISEHNRLYWYRQTLGQGPEFLTYFQNEAQLEKSRLLSDRFSAERPKGSFSTLEIQRTEQGDSAMYLCASSNPSEGKNIQYFGAGTRLSVL.

The chain recombines TRBV18 with TRBJ2-5; possible D gene TRBD1, 6 bases. Germline CDR1 KGHSH, CDR2 LQKENI. Trimming cost V 4 bases and J 1 base, with 13 bases left between them. The CDR3 sequence is 15 residues long. CDR3 coding DNA: TGTGCCAGCTCACTCCAGGGACAACCCCAAGAGACCCAGTACTTC. It translates to CASSLQGQPQETQYF.

The table lists this clone with a count of one. The genes are TRBV6-5 and TRBJ1-5; tentatively, D is TRBD1 (6 bases). V lost 7 bases and J 1 base, leaving 11 bases between the germline ends. The CDR3 extends over 14 amino acids. Looked up from germline, CDR1 is MNHEY and CDR2 is SVGAGI. CDR3 bases: TGTGCCAGCACCAGAGACAGGAGCAATCAGCCCCAGCATTTT. It yields the protein CASTRDRSNQPQHF.

This clone was seen more than once but under ten times. Written as DNA, the CDR3 is TGTGCCAGTAGTATCGGAGGGAACACTGAAGCTTTCTTT. Amino acids: CASSIGGNTEAFF. V gene TRBV19 combines with J gene TRBJ1-1; D is undetermined. Germline values: CDR1 LNHDA, CDR2 SQIVND (reference sequence). Trimming shortened V by 3 bases and J by 1 base, and 6 bases separated the two germline ends. The CDR3 loop spans 13 amino acids.

The rearrangement uses TRBV11-2 and TRBJ1-1; 7 bases agree with TRBD1. With V trimmed by 6 bases and J by 1 base, 14 bases remained unmatched. Per germline, CDR1 SGHAT and CDR2 FQNNGV. The CDR3 extends over 17 amino acids. CDR3 protein: CASSPGRDRVPNTEAFF. The CDR3 region has the DNA TGTGCCAGCAGTCCGGGGAGAGACAGGGTACCGAACACTGAAGCTTTCTTT.

This sequence joins TRBV7-2 and TRBJ2-3; the D gene is possibly TRBD1 (6 bases). The length of the CDR3 is 14 residues. Germline-derived CDR1 and CDR2 are SGHTA and FQGNSA. V lost 8 bases, J lost 0 bases, and 12 bases lay in between. CDR3: CASQGRASTDTQYF. The CDR3 DNA follows: TGTGCCAGCCAGGGGCGAGCTAGCACAGATACGCAGTATTTT. Using reference TRBV7-2 and TRBJ2-3 for the parts outside the CDR3, the full variable domain is GAGVSQSPSNKVTEKGKDVELRCDPISGHTALYWYRQSLGQGLEFLIYFQGNSAPDKSGLPSDRFSAERTGGSVSTLTIQRTQQEDSAVYLCASQGRASTDTQYFGPGTRLTVL.

This chain uses TRBV6-2 or TRBV6-3 with TRBJ2-1; 13 nucleotides line up with TRBD2. The trim removed 6 bases at V and 8 bases at J, leaving 10 bases unmatched. The CDR3 loop spans 16 amino acids. CDR1 MNHEY and CDR2 SVGEGT come from the germline V gene. CDR3 protein: CASSIRGLAGVDEQFF. CDR3 nucleotide sequence: TGTGCCAGCAGCATCCGCGGACTAGCGGGAGTGGATGAGCAGTTCTTC.

The chain couples TRBV11-1 to TRBJ2-5; D is possibly TRBD2 (5 bases). Germline loops: CDR1 SGHAT, CDR2 FQDESV (reference sequence). The V end was cut by 6 bases, the J end by 5 bases, with 16 bases between. CDR3 length: 14 residues. CDR3 in DNA: TGTGCCAGCAGTCGAGCAGGAGGCCCCGAGACCCAGTACTTC. This translates into CASSRAGGPETQYF.

The chain has TRBV5-4 and TRBJ1-2; 11 positions agree with TRBD1. Germline CDR1 is SGHNT and CDR2 is YYREEE (reference sequence). This CDR3 has 16 amino acids. V trimming: 4 bases; J trimming: 2 bases; junction bases outside the gene matches: 7. The CDR3 DNA reads TGTGCCAGCAGCCCCGGGACAGGGGGTGCCAACTATGGCTACACCTTC. It specifies CASSPGTGGANYGYTF.

The chain is built from TRBV4-1 and TRBJ2-1, with 11 bases matching TRBD2. V was pared by 0 bases and J by 5 bases, with 12 bases of the junction left unmatched. Germline lookup yields CDR1 MGHRA and CDR2 YSYEKL. The CDR3 contains 19 residues. CDR3 nucleotides: TGCGCCAGCAGCCAAGACCCTCTAGCGGGGGGCCCCGGCGACAATGAGCAGTTCTTC. Translated: CASSQDPLAGGPGDNEQFF.

The rearrangement links TRBV25-1 to TRBJ1-4, with D hard to call. Trimming removed 3 bases from V and 7 bases from J, with 18 bases in between. This CDR3 is built from 16 residues. The germline V gene has CDR1 MGHDK and CDR2 SYGVNS. CDR3 residues: CASSDGPGGAREKLFF. DNA of the CDR3: TGTGCCAGCAGTGACGGGCCAGGAGGCGCCCGTGAAAAACTGTTTTTT.

The sample holds a few counts of this clone. This chain connects TRBV27 to TRBJ2-3; D possibly corresponds to TRBD2 (5 bases). The CDR3 extends over 18 amino acids. Trimming took 2 bases from V and 6 from J, leaving 24 bases between them. The germline V gene has CDR1 MNHEY and CDR2 SMNVEV (reference sequence). The CDR3 protein is CASSLGLWATRERDTQYF. DNA for the CDR3: TGTGCCAGCAGTTTAGGACTTTGGGCCACAAGAGAACGGGATACGCAGTATTTT.

CDR3 loop: CASGASFGSPLHF. Written as DNA, the CDR3 is TGTGCCAGCGGAGCCTCGTTCGGTTCACCCCTCCACTTT. The chain uses TRBV6-5 and TRBJ1-6; D is ambiguous. V lost 8 bases and J lost 9, with 14 bases in between. The length of the CDR3 is 13 residues. Germline CDR1 and CDR2: MNHEY and SVGAGI.

V gene TRBV6-5 combines with J gene TRBJ2-7, with D tentatively TRBD2 (6 bases). V was cut by 4 bases and J by 6 bases, with 16 bases left in between. Germline CDR1 and CDR2: MNHEY and SVGAGI. This CDR3 is 14 amino acids long. CDR3 DNA sequence: TGTGCCAGCAGTTGGCGGGGTTCGACGGGCGAGCAGTACTTC. Amino acid sequence: CASSWRGSTGEQYF.

This chain joins TRBV5-5 and TRBJ1-5; D is undetermined. CDR1 is SGHKS, CDR2 YYEKEE, per germline (reference sequence). The CDR3 sequence is 15 residues long. With 2 bases removed from V and 0 bases from J, the gap between germline ends came to 9 bases. As DNA, the CDR3 is TGTGCCAGCAGCTTAGCGGGCTATAGCAATCAGCCCCAGCATTTT. Protein sequence: CASSLAGYSNQPQHF.

The chain has TRBV19 and TRBJ1-6, with 10 bases aligning to TRBD1. This CDR3 region has 13 residues. Germline V gene lookup returns CDR1 LNHDA and CDR2 SQIVND (reference sequence). Trimming cost V 11 bases and J 7 bases; bases outside gene matches: 5. The chain's CDR3 is CASGTGENSPLHF. Here the CDR3 DNA reads TGTGCCTCCGGGACAGGGGAAAATTCACCCCTCCACTTT.

The chain carries TRBV27 and TRBJ2-3, with D tentatively TRBD1 (5 bases). CDR1 MNHEY and CDR2 SMNVEV come from the germline V gene (reference sequence). Deletions cut 3 bases from V and 2 bases from J, with 12 bases between. The CDR3 totals 15 residues. The CDR3 DNA reads TGTGCCAGCAGTTTGGCAGGGCTAAACACAGATACGCAGTATTTT. Amino acids: CASSLAGLNTDTQYF.

The CDR3 is CASRISGGAYGEQFF. For the CDR3, the DNA is TGTGCCAGCAGAATCAGCGGGGGGGCGTACGGTGAGCAGTTCTTC. The chain is built from TRBV3-1 (or the pseudogene TRBV3-2) and TRBJ2-1; 10 bases line up with TRBD2. CDR1 is LGHDT and CDR2 is YNNKEL in the germline V gene (reference sequence). The CDR3 spans 15 residues. The junction had 11 bases not matched to a gene; V was cut back by 6 bases and J by 9 bases.

The CDR3 loop is CASSSRTSGGPGSYEQYF. CDR3 nucleotide sequence: TGTGCCAGCAGCTCGAGGACTAGCGGGGGGCCGGGTTCCTACGAGCAGTACTTC. V usage is TRBV11-3 and J usage is TRBJ2-7; 14 bases agree with TRBD2. The CDR3 covers 18 residues. Germline lookup yields CDR1 SGHNT and CDR2 YENEEA. The ends lost 4 bases at V and 1 base at J; junction bases unmatched: 9.

CDR3 nucleotide sequence: TGTGCCAGCTCACCACTACAGGGGGCGGCCTACGAGCAGTACTTC. This translates into CASSPLQGAAYEQYF. The J gene is TRBJ2-7, the V gene TRBV18, with 9 bases lining up with TRBD1. This CDR3 has 15 residues. Germline CDR1 is KGHSH and CDR2 is LQKENI. Unmatched junction bases numbered 3, after V lost 1 base and J lost 2 bases.

The chain has TRBV27 and TRBJ2-1; the match to TRBD2 covers 9 bases. The CDR3 is 14 residues long. Germline CDR1 is MNHEY and CDR2 is SMNVEV (reference sequence). V lost 0 bases and J lost 9; bases outside the gene matches: 3. The CDR3 loop is CASSLSLAGTEQFF. The CDR3 coding sequence is TGTGCCAGCAGTTTATCCCTAGCGGGAACTGAGCAGTTCTTC.

The chain employs TRBV7-3 and TRBJ1-2; 7 nucleotides align to TRBD1. V shed 5 bases and J 3 bases; nucleotides not matched to a gene: 3. The V gene's germline CDR1 is SGHTA and CDR2 FQGTGA. The CDR3 totals 13 residues. The CDR3 sequence is CASSPDRDYGYTF. The DNA for the CDR3 is TGTGCCAGCAGCCCAGACAGGGACTATGGCTACACCTTC.

CDR3 region: CASTRDRSNTEAFF. The DNA for the CDR3 is TGTGCCAGCACGAGGGACAGATCGAACACTGAAGCTTTCTTT. The V and J genes are TRBV7-2 and TRBJ1-1, with 7 bases lining up with TRBD1. J gave up 1 base and V 7 bases, and 6 bases lay outside the gene matches. The CDR3 totals 14 residues. CDR1 is SGHTA and CDR2 is FQGNSA in the germline V gene.

J is TRBJ2-7 and V is TRBV7-2; TRBD1 agrees at 9 bases. The CDR3 loop spans 16 amino acids. Trimming took 5 bases from V and 10 from J; bases not matched to a gene: 18. Germline assignment: CDR1 SGHTA and CDR2 FQGNSA. The CDR3 nucleotides are TGTGCCAGCAGCCAGGTGGTGGGACAGGGTAGCTTCAGACAGTACTTC. The encoded protein is CASSQVVGQGSFRQYF.

The rearrangement joins TRBV7-9 to TRBJ2-2, with D perhaps TRBD1 (7 bases). CDR3 length equals 16 residues. Germline loops: CDR1 SEHNR, CDR2 FQNEAQ (reference sequence). Trimming pared 5 bases from V and 5 bases from J, leaving 18 bases between. CDR3 DNA sequence: TGTGCCAGCAGCCTACCTGGAGGGGGCCGGACCGGGGAGCTGTTTTTT. This gives the protein CASSLPGGGRTGELFF.